Included here is one TCR beta chain sequence, with context. Its matching antigen is unknown. The study recruited healthy Caucasian donors from Russia who were aged roughly 6 to 95. This record belongs to a study of blood T cells in healthy people across ages. General study points: In long-lived donors, naive CD4+ cell counts and diversity exceeded those of aged donors. Correlation between TCR beta diversity and naive T cell percentage was strong.

Primers used in a second PCR of roughly 6 to 11 cycles were a sample-barcoded 5' primer and a J-beta primer mix. TCRdb independently ran MiXCR on the 5' RACE reads; one entry per CDR3 protein. The table lists about 1.4 million distinct CDR3 sequences, approximately 59% of them singletons. The CDR3 runs to 14 residues. The ends lost 5 bases at V and 3 bases at J; junction bases unmatched: 8. CDR1 is DFQATT and CDR2 is SNEGSKA in the germline V gene (reference sequence). The sample consisted of blood. V is TRBV20-1 and J is TRBJ2-7, with 9 positions matching TRBD1. The clonotype originates from a man aged 18 to 30 in good health. The CDR3 region is CSAYPGTGNYEQYF. The CDR3 region has the DNA TGCAGTGCTTACCCCGGGACAGGGAACTACGAGCAGTACTTC.